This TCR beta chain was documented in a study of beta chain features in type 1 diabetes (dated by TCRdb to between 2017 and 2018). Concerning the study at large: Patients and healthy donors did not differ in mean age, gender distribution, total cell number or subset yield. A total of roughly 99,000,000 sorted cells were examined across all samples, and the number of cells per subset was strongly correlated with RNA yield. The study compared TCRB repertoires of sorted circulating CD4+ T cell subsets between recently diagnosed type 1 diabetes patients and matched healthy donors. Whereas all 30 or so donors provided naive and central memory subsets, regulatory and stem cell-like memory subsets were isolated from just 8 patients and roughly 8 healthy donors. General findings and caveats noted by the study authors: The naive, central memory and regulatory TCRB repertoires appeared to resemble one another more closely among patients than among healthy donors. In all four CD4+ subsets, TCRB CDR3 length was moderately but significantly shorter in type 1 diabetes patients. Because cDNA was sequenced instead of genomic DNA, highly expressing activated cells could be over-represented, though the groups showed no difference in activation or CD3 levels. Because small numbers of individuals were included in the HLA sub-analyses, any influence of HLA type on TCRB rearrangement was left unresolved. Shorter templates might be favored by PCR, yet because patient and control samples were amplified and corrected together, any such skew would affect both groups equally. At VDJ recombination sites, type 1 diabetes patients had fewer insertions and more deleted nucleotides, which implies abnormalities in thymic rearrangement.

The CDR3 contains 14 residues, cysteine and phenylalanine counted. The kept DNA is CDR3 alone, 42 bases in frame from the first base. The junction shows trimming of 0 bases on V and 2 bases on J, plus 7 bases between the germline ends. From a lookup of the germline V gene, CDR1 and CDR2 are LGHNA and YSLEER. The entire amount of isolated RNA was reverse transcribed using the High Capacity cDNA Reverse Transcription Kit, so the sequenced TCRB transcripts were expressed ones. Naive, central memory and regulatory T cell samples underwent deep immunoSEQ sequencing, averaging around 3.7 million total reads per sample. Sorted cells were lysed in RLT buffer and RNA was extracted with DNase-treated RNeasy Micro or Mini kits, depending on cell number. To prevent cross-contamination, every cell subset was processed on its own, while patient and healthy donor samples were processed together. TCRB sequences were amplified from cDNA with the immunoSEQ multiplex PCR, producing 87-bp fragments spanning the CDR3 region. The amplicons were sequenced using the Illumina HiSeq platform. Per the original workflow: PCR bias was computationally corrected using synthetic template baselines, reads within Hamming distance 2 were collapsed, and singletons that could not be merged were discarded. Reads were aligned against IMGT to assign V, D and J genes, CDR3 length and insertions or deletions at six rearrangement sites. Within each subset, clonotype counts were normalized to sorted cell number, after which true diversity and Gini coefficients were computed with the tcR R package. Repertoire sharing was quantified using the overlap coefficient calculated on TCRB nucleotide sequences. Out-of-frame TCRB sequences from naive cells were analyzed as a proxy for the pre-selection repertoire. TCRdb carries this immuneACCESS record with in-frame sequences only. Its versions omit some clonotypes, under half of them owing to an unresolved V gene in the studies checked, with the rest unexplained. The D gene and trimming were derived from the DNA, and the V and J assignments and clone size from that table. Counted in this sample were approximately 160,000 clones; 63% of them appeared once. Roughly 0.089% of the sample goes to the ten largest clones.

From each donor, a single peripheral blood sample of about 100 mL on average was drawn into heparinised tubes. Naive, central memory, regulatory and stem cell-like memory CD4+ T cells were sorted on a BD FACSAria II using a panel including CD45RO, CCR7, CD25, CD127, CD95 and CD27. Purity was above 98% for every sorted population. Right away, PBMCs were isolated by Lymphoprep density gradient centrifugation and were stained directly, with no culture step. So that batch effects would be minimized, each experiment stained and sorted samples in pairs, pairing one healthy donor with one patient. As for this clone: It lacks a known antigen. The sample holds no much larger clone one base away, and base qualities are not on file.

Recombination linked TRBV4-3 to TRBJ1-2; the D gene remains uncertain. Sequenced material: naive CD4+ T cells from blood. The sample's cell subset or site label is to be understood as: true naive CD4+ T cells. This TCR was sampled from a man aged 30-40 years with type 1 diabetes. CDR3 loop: CASSQDAGNYGYTF. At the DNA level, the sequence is TGCGCCAGCAGCCAAGATGCGGGAAACTATGGCTACACCTTC.